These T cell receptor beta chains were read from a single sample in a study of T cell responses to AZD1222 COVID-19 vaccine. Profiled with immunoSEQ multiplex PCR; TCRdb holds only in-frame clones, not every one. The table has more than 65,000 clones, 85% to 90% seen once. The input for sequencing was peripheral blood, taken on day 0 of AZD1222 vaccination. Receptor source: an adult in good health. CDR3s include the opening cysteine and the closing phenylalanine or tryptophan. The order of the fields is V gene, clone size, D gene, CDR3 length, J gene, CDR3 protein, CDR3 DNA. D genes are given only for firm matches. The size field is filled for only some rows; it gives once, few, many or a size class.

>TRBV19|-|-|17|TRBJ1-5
CASTPLWAGRGNQPQHF
TGTGCCAGTACCCCACTTTGGGCGGGGAGAGGCAATCAGCCCCAGCATTTT
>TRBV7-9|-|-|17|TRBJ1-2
CASSLAVGGPTSYGYTF
TGTGCCAGCAGCTTAGCGGTCGGGGGCCCAACTAGCTATGGCTACACCTTC
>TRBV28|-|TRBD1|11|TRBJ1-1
CASGFRGQTSF
TGTGCCAGCGGGTTCAGGGGGCAAACCTCCTTT
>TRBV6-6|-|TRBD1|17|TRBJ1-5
CASSHLTGGGTNQPQHF
TGTGCCAGCAGTCACCTGACAGGGGGTGGGACGAATCAGCCCCAGCATTTT
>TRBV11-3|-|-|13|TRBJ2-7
CASSLEIGYEQYF
TGTGCCAGCAGCTTAGAAATTGGTTACGAGCAGTACTTC
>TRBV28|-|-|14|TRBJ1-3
CASLLVRGGNTIYF
TGTGCCAGCCTCTTAGTGAGGGGTGGAAACACCATATATTTT
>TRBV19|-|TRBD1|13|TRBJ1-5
CASSDRENQPQHF
TGTGCCAGTAGCGACAGGGAGAATCAGCCCCAGCATTTT
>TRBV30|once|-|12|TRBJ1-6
CAWSGLFGSLHF
TGTGCCTGGAGTGGGCTGTTTGGGTCCCTCCACTTT
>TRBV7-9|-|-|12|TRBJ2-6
CASRRGANVLTF
TGTGCCAGCAGAAGGGGGGCCAACGTCCTGACTTTC
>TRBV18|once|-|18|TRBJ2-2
CASSPDIARGINTGELFF
TGTGCCAGCTCACCAGATATTGCGAGGGGAATTAACACCGGGGAGCTGTTTTTT
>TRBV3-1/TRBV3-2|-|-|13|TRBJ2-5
CASSPGLRETQYF
TGTGCCAGCAGCCCAGGTCTTAGGGAGACCCAGTACTTC
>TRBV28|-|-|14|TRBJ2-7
CASSLIQTSYEQYF
TGTGCCAGCAGTTTAATCCAAACCTCCTACGAGCAGTACTTC
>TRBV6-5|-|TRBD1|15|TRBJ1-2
CASSYGQGANYGYTF
TGTGCCAGCAGTTACGGACAGGGGGCGAACTATGGCTACACCTTC
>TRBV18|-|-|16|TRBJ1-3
CASSPPRGNSGNTIYF
TGTGCCAGCTCACCACCGCGGGGGAACTCTGGAAACACCATATATTTT